The entry below gives a single TCR beta chain sequence along with its context. Germline CDR1 and CDR2: SGHRS and YFSETQ. CDR3 length: 16 amino acids. V lost 7 bases, J lost 4 bases, and 11 bases stayed unmatched. The sample belongs to a study of T-cell memory formation after mild COVID-19. The 5'RACE method, run with constant-segment primers, produced TCR alpha and TCR beta cDNA libraries (carrying sample barcodes and UMIs). TCRdb redid the calling of the 5' RACE reads with MiXCR, one entry per CDR3 protein. The sample shows 250,000 to 350,000 distinct CDR3 sequences, around 15% of them seen only once.

Sequencing was done on a sample of PBMCs or a T cell subset sorted from them (not recorded which). This receptor was taken from a man aged 18 to 35 who had mild COVID-19 (a few samples of this study predate the infection). Cell type and time point are not known. J is TRBJ1-1 and V is TRBV5-1; 12 bases align to TRBD1. CDR3 nucleotide sequence: TGCGCCAGCCGTACCGGGACAGGGGGCGAGGGCACTGAAGCTTTCTTT. Amino acid sequence: CASRTGTGGEGTEAFF.